The entry below gives a single TCR beta chain sequence along with its context. This clonotype has a count of ten or more. What antigen it recognizes has not been identified. A junction boundary mismatches the germline segment, possibly from a read error. This sample is drawn from a study of neurological immune-mediated disorders (dated by TCRdb to between 2019 and 2020). In the study overall: Peripheral blood TCR-beta repertoires from HTLV-I-associated myelopathy (HAM/TSP) patients, multiple sclerosis patients and healthy controls were compared by UMI-based sequencing. The cohort included around 70 subjects: roughly 15 with HAM/TSP, some 34 with multiple sclerosis, and some 20 healthy controls. Longitudinal samples, technical triplicates and paired sorted CD4+ and CD8+ T-cell subsets, alongside PBMC samples, were included among the roughly 100 TCR-beta libraries.

cDNA was synthesized by template-switch 5'RACE using a primer with a 10-nucleotide random unique molecular identifier that tagged each TCR transcript. Every sequencing run yielded over 180 million TCR-beta sequences covering 15-18 subjects. Total RNA was extracted with the RNeasy kit. The KAPA Real-time Library Amplification kit was used to amplify TCR-beta VDJ regions with primers for the TCR constant region and the 5'RACE anchor. Sample indexes and Illumina adaptors were added in a first PCR, after which library yield was increased in a second PCR. The roughly 650 bp TCR product was size-selected on a 2% E-gel SizeSelection system after Ampure bead purification. Before pooling, library quality was assessed on a Bioanalyzer, concentration was determined with Qubit, and library quantification was performed with the Kapa Library Quantification kit. Libraries were sequenced paired-end 2 x 150 bp on an Illumina HiSeq 2500. To increase sequence diversity, roughly 24-31% phiX was spiked into each library pool. On the study's bioinformatics: Quality-filtered reads were processed with the UMI-based MiGEC pipeline, which removed over 80% of raw TCR sequences during error correction. IMGT germline references were used for aligning VDJ genes, and each clonotype was defined as a unique CDR3 amino acid sequence together with its V-J genes. Clonal expansion, Shannon diversity and CDR3 relatedness (CalcPairwiseDistances, ClusterSamples) were evaluated with VDJtools, and phylogenetic trees were built with CLCbio workbench. Clones with at least 8 unique UMIs were defined as expanded, with this threshold being based on coefficient-of-variation modelling across technical triplicates. TCRdb reran the public reads through fastp at Q25 and MiXCR, keeping productive beta chains. Rows matching on CDR3 protein sequence are summarized as one entry with the most common DNA and genes. The V and J calls and clone size come from TCRdb's table, not from the authors' own analysis. The sample includes under 80,000 distinct CDR3 sequences, with roughly 9% observed a single time. Jointly, the top ten make up less than 2% of the sample.

Summary of the overall study and its limitations: TCR clonal expansion was greatest in HAM/TSP patients and smallest in MS patients, who ranked below even healthy controls. No identical CDR3 amino acid sequences were shared among expanded clones across subjects, suggesting private TCR-beta repertoires in all groups.

Healthy controls were blood bank volunteers in Maryland, USA. Unsorted PBMC libraries were generated from 2 million PBMCs stored in RNAlater at -80 °C until RNA extraction. Peripheral blood was subjected to Ficoll-Hypaque density gradient centrifugation to isolate PBMCs, which were then cryopreserved in liquid nitrogen. The CDR3, from cysteine to phenylalanine, totals 12 residues. The only DNA kept is the CDR3, 36 bases in frame from the first base. Based on the germline V gene (reference sequence), the CDR1 and CDR2 sequences are LGHDT and YNNKEL. The sequenced material came from PBMCs. The clonotype originates from a man aged 50 to 59 in good health. The V and J genes are TRBV3-1 and TRBJ2-5, with the identity of the D gene unclear. The encoded CDR3 is CASSQDLGVPGF. The DNA sequence is given as TGTGCCAGCAGCCAAGATCTGGGCGTCCCCGGCTTC.